This entry lists 6 T cell receptor beta chains sequenced from one sample in a study of monozygotic twins with inflammatory bowel disease. TCRdb re-called the 5' RACE reads and shows each CDR3 protein once, DNA omitted. The sample's table shows 310,000 or so distinct CDR3 sequences. Sequencing input: blood. The receptors shown here come from a human donor with ulcerative colitis or Crohn's disease, or a healthy co-twin of an affected twin (not recorded which).

The rearrangement joins TRBV20-1 to TRBJ1-4. This CDR3 spans 13 amino acids. Germline V gives CDR1 DFQATT, CDR2 SNEGSKA (reference sequence). CDR3 sequence reads: CSARDFLAEKLFF.

This CDR3 reads CASSQGSFGETQYF. The V and J genes are TRBV4-1 and TRBJ2-5. Germline values: CDR1 MGHRA, CDR2 YSYEKL. CDR3 size: 14 residues.

The V call is TRBV27, the J call TRBJ2-5. Germline lookup yields CDR1 MNHEY and CDR2 SMNVEV (reference sequence). The CDR3 is 11 amino acids. Here the CDR3 reads CASGREETQYF.

CDR3 region: CASSFEWRGSNEQFF. V is TRBV12-3 or TRBV12-4 and J is TRBJ2-1; the D call from TCRdb, TRBD1, cannot be confirmed without DNA. This CDR3 is built from 15 residues.

The chain recombines TRBV5-1 with TRBJ2-1; TCRdb designates TRBD2, a call that cannot be tested without DNA. The CDR3 has 15 amino acids. Germline V lookup: CDR1 SGHRS, CDR2 YFSETQ. The CDR3 sequence is CASSPGTSRLNEQFF.

The chain recombines TRBV20-1 with TRBJ2-7; TCRdb reports TRBD1, a call that lacks DNA to check it against. The CDR3 consists of 13 residues. Per the germline V gene, CDR1 is DFQATT and CDR2 is SNEGSKA (reference sequence). CDR3 loop: CSARQGYNYEQYF.